These T cell receptor beta chains were read from a single sample in a study of a mutant IDH1 vaccine in newly diagnosed glioma. No antigen is known for these receptors. Libraries were prepared by immunoSEQ multiplex PCR; TCRdb keeps only in-frame clonotypes and omits some of them. This sample has 45,000 to 60,000 clones; 88% occur once, and the top ten carry more than 5.5%. The sequenced sample was PBMCs, obtained from a glioma patient whose treatment included an IDH1 peptide vaccine. All receptors come from a woman aged 40-49 years with glioma. CDR3s include the opening cysteine and the closing phenylalanine or tryptophan. The order of the fields is CDR3 protein, CDR3 DNA, clone size, J gene, V gene, D gene. D genes are given only for firm matches. Where a row states a size, it is once, few, many or the class of an expanded clone; other rows omit it.

CASSPGRGSYNEQFF	TGTGCCAGCAGCCCCGGCAGGGGATCCTACAATGAGCAGTTCTTC	NA	TRBJ2-1	TRBV14	NA
CASSDTFRDTQYF	TGTGCCAGCAGTGATACCTTTCGAGATACGCAGTATTTT	NA	TRBJ2-3	TRBV6-1	NA
CASSPLGGSYNEQFF	TGTGCCAGCTCACCCCTAGGCGGGTCCTACAATGAGCAGTTCTTC	NA	TRBJ2-1	TRBV18	NA
CASSASGRGNEQYF	TGTGCCAGCAGCGCTAGCGGGAGAGGAAACGAGCAGTACTTC	NA	TRBJ2-7	TRBV9	TRBD2
CSARTGLEQYF	TGCAGTGCTAGAACAGGGTTGGAGCAGTACTTC	NA	TRBJ2-7	TRBV20-1	NA
CSGGEGPEAFF	TGCAGTGGAGGGGAGGGACCGGAGGCTTTCTTT	NA	TRBJ1-1	TRBV20-1	NA
CASSDSSSEQFF	TGTGCCAGCAGCGACTCCAGCAGCGAGCAGTTCTTC	few	TRBJ2-1	TRBV7-9	NA
CALGRGAYNEQFF	TGTGCCCTGGGGAGGGGCGCCTACAATGAGCAGTTCTTC	once	TRBJ2-1	TRBV30	TRBD2
CASSIGQTSSYEQYF	TGTGCCAGTAGTATCGGACAGACTAGCTCCTACGAGCAGTACTTC	NA	TRBJ2-7	TRBV19	NA
CASSQGTTTNEKLFF	TGTGCCAGCAGCCAGGGGACAACAACTAATGAAAAACTGTTTTTT	NA	TRBJ1-4	TRBV11-2	NA
CASSQTTGRTNSPLHF	TGCGCCAGCAGCCAAACCACAGGGAGGACAAATTCACCCCTCCACTTT	NA	TRBJ1-6	TRBV4-1	NA
CASSLGPGRYEQYF	TGTGCCAGCAGCCTGGGTCCCGGGCGCTACGAGCAGTACTTC	NA	TRBJ2-7	TRBV7-2	NA
CASSLVGQGTDTQYF	TGTGCCAGCAGCTTGGTGGGACAAGGCACAGATACGCAGTATTTT	NA	TRBJ2-3	TRBV5-8	NA
CASSYHSYEQYF	TGTGCCAGCAGTTATCACTCCTACGAGCAGTACTTC	NA	TRBJ2-7	TRBV28	NA
CASSYREDTQYF	TGTGCCAGCAGCTACAGGGAAGATACGCAGTATTTT	NA	TRBJ2-3	TRBV5-5	NA
CSVEGQGAYNEQFF	TGCAGCGTTGAAGGGCAGGGTGCCTACAATGAGCAGTTCTTC	NA	TRBJ2-1	TRBV29-1	NA
CASRRPGQGESPLHF	TGTGCCAGCAGGAGACCGGGACAGGGAGAATCACCCCTCCACTTT	NA	TRBJ1-6	TRBV21-1	NA
CASSARGAGHYGYTF	TGTGCCAGCAGCGCGAGGGGGGCAGGACACTATGGCTACACCTTC	NA	TRBJ1-2	TRBV5-4	NA
CASSEANEQYF	TGTGCCAGCAGTGAAGCGAACGAGCAGTACTTC	NA	TRBJ2-7	TRBV6-1	NA
CASYGDRRSNQPQHF	TGTGCCAGTTACGGGGACAGAAGATCGAATCAGCCCCAGCATTTT	once	TRBJ1-5	TRBV6-6	TRBD1
CATKGVIAGELFF	TGTGCCACCAAGGGGGTAATTGCCGGGGAGCTGTTTTTT	NA	TRBJ2-2	TRBV11-2	NA
CASSPDGNQPQHF	TGTGCCAGCAGTCCGGACGGGAATCAGCCCCAGCATTTT	NA	TRBJ1-5	TRBV6-6	NA
CASSRGSGNTIYF	TGTGCCAGCAGTCGAGGGTCTGGAAACACCATATATTTT	NA	TRBJ1-3	TRBV6-1	NA
CASSPGGYEQYF	TGTGCCAGCAGCCCGGGGGGCTACGAGCAGTACTTC	medium-sized	TRBJ2-7	TRBV9	TRBD2
CASSFGQGYNQPQHF	TGTGCCAGTAGTTTCGGACAGGGGTACAATCAGCCCCAGCATTTT	NA	TRBJ1-5	TRBV19	TRBD1
CASSQGLAGGNEQFF	TGTGCCAGCAGTCAGGGACTAGCGGGAGGCAATGAGCAGTTCTTC	NA	TRBJ2-1	TRBV2	TRBD2
CASNTLASPPGELFF	TGTGCCAGCAACACGCTGGCAAGCCCGCCCGGGGAGCTGTTTTTT	NA	TRBJ2-2	TRBV6-5	NA
CASSEVRQDNSPLHF	TGTGCCAGCAGTGAAGTGAGGCAGGATAATTCACCCCTCCACTTT	NA	TRBJ1-6	TRBV6-1	NA
CASSLGQGVNEKLFF	TGTGCCAGCAGCCTAGGACAGGGGGTTAATGAAAAACTGTTTTTT	NA	TRBJ1-4	TRBV7-2	TRBD1
CASSHRDRGLGMNTEAFF	TGTGCCAGCAGCCACCGGGACAGGGGGCTGGGCATGAACACTGAAGCTTTCTTT	NA	TRBJ1-1	TRBV5-5	TRBD1
CASSLGAQGGEKLFF	TGTGCCAGCAGCTTGGGTGCTCAGGGGGGGGAAAAACTGTTTTTT	NA	TRBJ1-4	TRBV5-4	TRBD1
CATSQEVIRSGGPPLQETQYF	TGTGCCACCAGCCAAGAAGTGATCCGATCGGGGGGGCCTCCCCTTCAAGAGACCCAGTACTTC	NA	TRBJ2-5	TRBV4-2	TRBD2
CAGPSGQGAQETQYF	TGTGCCGGGCCTTCGGGACAGGGGGCGCAAGAGACCCAGTACTTC	NA	TRBJ2-5	TRBV27	TRBD1
CASSFETGRGGTEAFF	TGCGCCAGCAGCTTCGAAACAGGGAGAGGGGGGACTGAAGCTTTCTTT	NA	TRBJ1-1	TRBV5-1	NA
CASYPSWVVLPRTDTQYF	TGTGCCAGCTATCCCAGTTGGGTCGTCCTGCCCCGCACAGATACGCAGTATTTT	NA	TRBJ2-3	TRBV7-8	NA
CATHLEAGSYEQYF	TGTGCCACTCACCTGGAGGCTGGCTCCTACGAGCAGTACTTC	NA	TRBJ2-7	TRBV6-1	NA
CASTTQGDSGNTIYF	TGTGCCAGCACCACACAGGGGGACTCTGGAAACACCATATATTTT	NA	TRBJ1-3	TRBV5-6	TRBD1
CASSVGSAGNIQYF	TGTGCCAGCAGCGTCGGGTCAGCGGGGAACATTCAGTACTTC	NA	TRBJ2-4	TRBV9	TRBD2
CASSFVTGTGELFF	TGTGCCAGCAGCTTTGTCACAGGGACCGGGGAGCTGTTTTTT	NA	TRBJ2-2	TRBV11-3	NA
CASTVAGGAPYEQYF	TGTGCCAGCACAGTAGCGGGAGGGGCCCCGTACGAGCAGTACTTC	NA	TRBJ2-7	TRBV28	TRBD2
CASSQTRWEKLFF	TGCGCCAGCAGCCAGACCAGGTGGGAAAAACTGTTTTTT	NA	TRBJ1-4	TRBV4-1	NA
CASSPGQTGNTEAFF	TGTGCCAGCTCACCTGGCCAGACGGGGAACACTGAAGCTTTCTTT	NA	TRBJ1-1	TRBV18	NA
CASSEAHHAGETQYF	TGTGCCAGCAGTGAAGCGCACCATGCGGGAGAGACCCAGTACTTC	NA	TRBJ2-5	TRBV2	NA
CASSYSGRNTEAFF	TGTGCCAGCAGTTACTCGGGCAGGAACACTGAAGCTTTCTTT	NA	TRBJ1-1	TRBV6-5	NA
CASSLPRGGSRHAEAFF	TGTGCCAGCAGCCTGCCGCGCGGGGGCAGTAGGCACGCTGAAGCTTTCTTT	NA	TRBJ1-1	TRBV5-5	NA
CATRTGGNSNQPQHF	TGTGCCACTCGGACAGGGGGGAATAGCAATCAGCCCCAGCATTTT	NA	TRBJ1-5	TRBV10-3	TRBD1
CASSNGPYNEQFF	TGTGCCAGCAGCAACGGACCATACAATGAGCAGTTCTTC	NA	TRBJ2-1	TRBV5-6	NA
CASSALTGSEQYF	TGTGCCAGCAGCGCTTTAACAGGGTCCGAGCAGTACTTC	NA	TRBJ2-7	TRBV7-6	NA
CASSLGGGEQYF	TGTGCCAGCAGCTTAGGGGGAGGCGAGCAGTACTTC	few	TRBJ2-7	TRBV7-9	NA
CSATDYGYTF	TGCAGTGCCACAGACTATGGCTACACCTTC	NA	TRBJ1-2	TRBV20-1	NA
CASSPRKGRLFF	TGTGCCAGCAGCCCCCGTAAGGGAAGGCTGTTTTTT	once	TRBJ1-4	TRBV13	NA
CASSEGLNTIYF	TGTGCCAGCAGTGAAGGTTTAAACACCATATATTTT	NA	TRBJ1-3	TRBV2	NA
CASSLAGVGEQYF	TGTGCCAGCAGCCTAGCGGGGGTAGGGGAGCAGTACTTC	NA	TRBJ2-7	TRBV6-1	TRBD2
CASSQVHRGPGYTF	TGCGCCAGCAGTCAAGTCCACAGGGGGCCTGGCTACACCTTC	NA	TRBJ1-2	TRBV23-1	TRBD1